This T cell receptor beta chain was identified during a study of cytomegalovirus exposure and HLA in healthy donors. Findings of the study overall: In vitro, three CMV-associated chains proved specific for CMV antigens.

Germline V gives CDR1 MGHDK, CDR2 SYGVNS. The CDR3 is made up of 15 amino acids. Deletions cut 5 bases from V and 8 bases from J, with 16 bases between. PCR amplification relied on 60 Vbeta primers (plus 13 Jbeta primers). Method: immunoSEQ multiplex PCR; TCRdb's copy keeps in-frame clones and lacks some. The sample yields roughly 180,000 clones, roughly 78% seen once. In regard to this clone: Its antigen is as yet unknown.

This clonotype originated in a young woman in good health and CMV-seronegative. What was sequenced was PBMCs. The chain links TRBV25-1 to TRBJ1-6; D is possibly TRBD1 (6 bases). The CDR3 nucleotides are TGTGCCAGCAGTTTCACGACAGGTGCGGATTCACCCCTCCACTTT. This encodes CASSFTTGADSPLHF.